The entry below describes one T cell receptor (beta chain). The data are from a study of blood T cell repertoires in COVID-19. Study information: Sites across the United States, Italy and Spain contributed samples from acute and convalescent COVID-19. Sources were T cells, B-cell-depleted T cells, or PBMCs; the material itself was cDNA or gDNA.

CDR1 and CDR2 from the germline V gene are SGHRS and YFSETQ. Trimming at V came to 4 bases and at J to 0 bases, leaving 11 bases not matched to a gene. CDR3 size: 17 residues. Participant ages covered about 18 to 89 years across 20 to 30 US areas. Cohorts were assigned according to the clinical history that participants reported. The repertoire was sequenced with immunoSEQ multiplex PCR; TCRdb's copy has only in-frame clones and lacks some. The sample carries about 360,000 clones, over 75% recorded once. This clonotype was sampled from a woman in her forties with acute COVID-19. This chain connects TRBV5-1 to TRBJ2-3; 7 bases match TRBD2. Sequenced material: PBMCs or T cells enriched from blood (not recorded which). CDR3 coding DNA: TGCGCCAGCAGCCGGGATTCCCCAGCGGGGAGCACAGATACGCAGTATTTT. Translation gives CASSRDSPAGSTDTQYF. The variable domain in full, completed from reference TRBV5-1 and TRBJ2-3, reads KAGVTQTPRYLIKTRGQQVTLSCSPISGHRSVSWYQQTPGQGLQFLFEYFSETQRNKGNFPGRFSGRQFSNSRSEMNVSTLELGDSALYLCASSRDSPAGSTDTQYFGPGTRLTVL.